The subject of this entry is one T cell receptor beta chain. What it binds is unknown. These data come from a study of shared clonotypes between healthy human individuals. For the study at large: A donor's plate count was three for CD4 naive and three for CD4 memory; CD8 naive had two and CD8 memory one.

Evenly divided among several immunoSEQ plates was the genomic DNA of each subset. Assay used: immunoSEQ multiplex PCR; TCRdb lists only in-frame clones, some missing. This sample has about 820,000 clones, with 92% found just once. Study outcomes and limitations: It was anticipated that sequencing depth would influence how many clonotypes donors shared.

Naive-designated CD8 cells lacked CD45RO, were positively enriched for CCR7, and omitted terminally differentiated effector memory CD45RA+ cells. All donors were Caucasian adults living in Nashville, Tennessee. Material for sequencing was naive CD8+ T cells sorted from blood. The origin of this receptor is a man aged 25-45 years in good health.

The CDR3: CASSWSAGAWELFF. In DNA, the CDR3 is TGTGCCAGCAGTTGGTCGGCAGGGGCCTGGGAGCTGTTTTTT. The rearrangement joins TRBV27 to TRBJ2-2; D perhaps matches TRBD1 (6 bases). Per the germline V gene, CDR1 is MNHEY and CDR2 is SMNVEV (reference sequence). Trimming stripped 4 bases from V and 9 bases from J, with 15 bases between. The CDR3 sequence is 14 residues long.